This T cell receptor beta chain was observed in a study of OX40 agonist ivuxolimab in advanced cancers. CDR1 is LNHDA and CDR2 is SQIVND in the germline V gene (reference sequence). With 4 bases removed from V and 4 bases from J, the gap between germline ends came to 16 bases. CDR3 size: 15 residues. Clones were sequenced by immunoSEQ multiplex PCR, and TCRdb holds only the in-frame ones, with some missing. Among fewer than 20,000 clones, approximately 84% were seen once, and the ten largest hold approximately 3.9%. Points from the study as a whole: The study observed clonal expansion of CD4+ and CD8+ blood T cells by week 6 at 0.1 to 3.0 mg/kg.

For this clone: What it recognizes is unknown.

The TCR comes from an adult with an advanced solid tumor such as melanoma, head and neck, liver or kidney cancer. Sequencing was performed on CD4+ or CD8+ T cells sorted from blood, taken in a trial of the OX40 agonist ivuxolimab. The chain has TRBV19 and TRBJ1-1; D uncertain. CDR3 region: CASSTAGWVSTEAFF. DNA for the CDR3: TGTGCCAGTAGTACGGCGGGATGGGTAAGCACTGAAGCTTTCTTT.